Given below is one T cell receptor (beta chain) in context. CDR1 is SGHRS and CDR2 is YFSETQ in the germline V gene. Trimming pared 4 bases from V and 0 bases from J, leaving 14 bases between. The CDR3 extends over 16 amino acids. The assay was immunoSEQ multiplex PCR, and TCRdb's table has in-frame clones only and misses some. The sample consists of roughly 150,000 clones, 80% of them appearing once. These data originate in a study of blood T cell repertoires in COVID-19. Turning to the study itself: COVID-19 samples collected from the United States, Italy and Spain covered acute and convalescent phases. From T cells, B-cell-depleted T cells, or PBMCs came the material, which was cDNA or gDNA.

Sequenced input: peripheral blood. The rearrangement links TRBV5-1 to TRBJ1-3; D perhaps matches TRBD1 (6 bases). The TCR comes from a man between 60 and 70 years old with acute or convalescent COVID-19. The CDR3 here is CASSTGTLTSGNTIYF. The CDR3 nucleotides are TGCGCCAGCAGCACCGGGACACTCACCTCTGGAAACACCATATATTTT.